The sequence of this T cell receptor beta chain was determined in a study of cytomegalovirus exposure and HLA in healthy donors. On the study more broadly: An earlier analysis found roughly 110 million unique TCR beta sequences from around 180 million T cells.

With regard to this clone: Antigen: not known.

General observations from the study: The authors later found HLA-associated TCR beta chains more clonally expanded than equally common others.

PCR amplification relied on 60 Vbeta primers (plus 13 Jbeta primers). Original handling: In a later analysis, the count reached some 88 million unique TCR beta chains, with approximately 11 million shared. Profiled with immunoSEQ multiplex PCR; TCRdb holds only in-frame clones, not every one. That table gives V, J and clone size, and the DNA gave D and trimming. The sample has fewer than 80,000 clones, under 85% seen once. This TCR came from a woman aged 60-75 years in good health and CMV-seropositive. The sequencing input was PBMCs.

The CDR3 reads CAWGRGGSGYTF. The CDR3 DNA reads TGTGCCTGGGGGAGAGGTGGAAGTGGCTACACCTTC. The chain is built from TRBV30 and TRBJ1-2, with D hard to call. CDR3 length: 12 residues. Germline values: CDR1 GTSNPN, CDR2 SVGIG (reference sequence). V was pared by 5 bases and J by 7 bases, with 14 bases between.